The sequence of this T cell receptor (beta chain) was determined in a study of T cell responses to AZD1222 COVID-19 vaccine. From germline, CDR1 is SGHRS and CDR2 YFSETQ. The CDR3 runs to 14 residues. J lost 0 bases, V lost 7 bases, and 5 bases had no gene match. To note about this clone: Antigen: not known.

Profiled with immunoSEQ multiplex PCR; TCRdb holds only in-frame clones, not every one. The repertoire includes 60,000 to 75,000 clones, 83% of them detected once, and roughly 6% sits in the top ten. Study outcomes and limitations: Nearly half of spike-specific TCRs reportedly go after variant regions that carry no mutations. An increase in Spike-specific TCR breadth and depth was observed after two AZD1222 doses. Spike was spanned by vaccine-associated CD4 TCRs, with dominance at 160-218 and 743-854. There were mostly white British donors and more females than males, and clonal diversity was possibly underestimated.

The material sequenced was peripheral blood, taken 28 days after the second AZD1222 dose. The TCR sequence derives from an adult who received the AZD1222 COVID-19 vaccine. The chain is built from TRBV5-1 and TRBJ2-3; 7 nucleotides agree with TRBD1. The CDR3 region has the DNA TGCGCCAGCGTTAAGGGGGCCAGCACAGATACGCAGTATTTT. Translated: CASVKGASTDTQYF.